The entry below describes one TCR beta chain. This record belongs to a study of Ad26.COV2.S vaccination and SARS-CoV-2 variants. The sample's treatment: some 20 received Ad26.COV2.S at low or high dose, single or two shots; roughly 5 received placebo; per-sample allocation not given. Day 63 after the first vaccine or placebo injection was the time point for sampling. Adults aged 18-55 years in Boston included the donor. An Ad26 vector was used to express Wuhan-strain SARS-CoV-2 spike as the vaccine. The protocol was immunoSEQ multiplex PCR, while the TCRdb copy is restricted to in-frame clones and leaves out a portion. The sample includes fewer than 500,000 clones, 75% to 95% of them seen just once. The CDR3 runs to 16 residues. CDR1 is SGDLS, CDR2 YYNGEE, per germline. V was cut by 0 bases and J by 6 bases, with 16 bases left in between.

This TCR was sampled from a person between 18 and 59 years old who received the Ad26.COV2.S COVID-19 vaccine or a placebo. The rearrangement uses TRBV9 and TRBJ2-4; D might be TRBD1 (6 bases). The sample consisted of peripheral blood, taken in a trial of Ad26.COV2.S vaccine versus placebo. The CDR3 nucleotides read TGTGCCAGCAGCGTAGCTGGGGGCGCGTCCCTAAACATTCAGTACTTC. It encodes CASSVAGGASLNIQYF.